This T cell receptor (beta chain) was sequenced in a study of identifying expanded T cells in peripheral blood. Assay used: immunoSEQ multiplex PCR; TCRdb lists only in-frame clones, some missing. The data hold about 90,000 clones, with about 86% observed a single time. The J segment lost 4 bases and the V segment lost 1 base, leaving 2 bases of the junction unmatched. Germline CDR1 SGHAT, CDR2 FQNNGV. The CDR3 covers 14 residues. The sequencing sample was made of blood. The clonotype comes from a person aged 18 to 70 in good health. The rearrangement links TRBV11-2 to TRBJ1-2, with 8 positions matching TRBD1. DNA for the CDR3: TGTGCCAGCAGCTTAGGGACAGGGTCCTATGGCTACACCTTC. The encoded protein is CASSLGTGSYGYTF.